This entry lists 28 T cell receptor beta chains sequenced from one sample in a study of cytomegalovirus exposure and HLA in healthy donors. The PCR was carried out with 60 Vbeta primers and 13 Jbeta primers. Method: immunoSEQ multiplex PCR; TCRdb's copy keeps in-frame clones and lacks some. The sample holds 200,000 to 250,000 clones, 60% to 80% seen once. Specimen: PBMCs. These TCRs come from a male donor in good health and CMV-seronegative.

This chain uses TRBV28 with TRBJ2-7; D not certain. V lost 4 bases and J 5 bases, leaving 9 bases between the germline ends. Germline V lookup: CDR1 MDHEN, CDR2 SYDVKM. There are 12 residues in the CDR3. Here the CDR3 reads CASSSVVDEQYF. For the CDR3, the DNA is TGTGCCAGCAGTTCGGTCGTCGACGAGCAGTACTTC.

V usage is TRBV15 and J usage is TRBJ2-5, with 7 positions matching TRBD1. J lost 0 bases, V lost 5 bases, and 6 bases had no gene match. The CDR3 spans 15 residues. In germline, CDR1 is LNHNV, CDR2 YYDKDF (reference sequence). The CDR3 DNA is TGTGCCACCAGCCTCGGGACAGCGTACCAAGAGACCCAGTACTTC. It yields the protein CATSLGTAYQETQYF. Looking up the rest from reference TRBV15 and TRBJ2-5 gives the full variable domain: DAMVIQNPRYQVTQFGKPVTLSCSQTLNHNVMYWYQQKSSQAPKLLFHYYDKDFNNEADTPDNFQSRRPNTSFCFLDIRSPGLGDTAMYLCATSLGTAYQETQYFGPGTRLLVL.

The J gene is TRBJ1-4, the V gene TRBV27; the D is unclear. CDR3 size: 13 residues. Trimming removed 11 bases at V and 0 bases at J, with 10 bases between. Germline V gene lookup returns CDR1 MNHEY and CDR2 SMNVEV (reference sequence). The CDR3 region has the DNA TGTGCCTCAAAGGGAGCAACTAATGAAAAACTGTTTTTT. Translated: CASKGATNEKLFF.

This CDR3 reads CASSPLWTSGRGYEQYF. CDR3 nucleotides: TGTGCCAGCAGCCCCCTTTGGACTAGCGGGAGGGGCTACGAGCAGTACTTC. J is TRBJ2-7 and V is TRBV11-2; 15 bases match TRBD2. The CDR3 is 17 amino acids. With 5 bases clipped from V and 3 bases from J, the junction kept 8 bases outside the gene matches. Per the germline V gene, CDR1 is SGHAT and CDR2 is FQNNGV.

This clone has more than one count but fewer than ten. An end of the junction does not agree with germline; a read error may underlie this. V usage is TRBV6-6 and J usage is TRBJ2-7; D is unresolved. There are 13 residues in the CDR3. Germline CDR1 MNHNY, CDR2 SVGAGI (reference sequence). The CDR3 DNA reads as TGTGCCAGCAGTTTCCTCTCGTCCTATGAGCAGTACTTC. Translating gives CASSFLSSYEQYF.

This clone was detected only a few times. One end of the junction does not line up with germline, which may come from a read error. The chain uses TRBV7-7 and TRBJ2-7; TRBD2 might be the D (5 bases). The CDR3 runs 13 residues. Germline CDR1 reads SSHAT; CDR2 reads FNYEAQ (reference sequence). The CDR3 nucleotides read TGTGCTAGCAGCTTAGCGCCCCTGAGCGAGCAGTACTTC. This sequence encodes CASSLAPLSEQYF.

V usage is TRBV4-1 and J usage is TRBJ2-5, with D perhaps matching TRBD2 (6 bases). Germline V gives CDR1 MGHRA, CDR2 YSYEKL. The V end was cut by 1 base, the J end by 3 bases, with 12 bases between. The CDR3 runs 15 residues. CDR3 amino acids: CASSQGGTFKETQYF. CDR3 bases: TGCGCCAGCAGCCAAGGCGGGACTTTCAAAGAGACCCAGTACTTC.

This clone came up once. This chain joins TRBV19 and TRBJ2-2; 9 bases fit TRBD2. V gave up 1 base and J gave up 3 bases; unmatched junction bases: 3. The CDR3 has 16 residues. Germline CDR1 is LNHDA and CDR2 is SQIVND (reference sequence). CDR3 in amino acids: CASSIGAGGYTGELFF. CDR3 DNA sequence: TGTGCCAGTAGTATAGGGGCGGGAGGGTACACCGGGGAGCTGTTTTTT.

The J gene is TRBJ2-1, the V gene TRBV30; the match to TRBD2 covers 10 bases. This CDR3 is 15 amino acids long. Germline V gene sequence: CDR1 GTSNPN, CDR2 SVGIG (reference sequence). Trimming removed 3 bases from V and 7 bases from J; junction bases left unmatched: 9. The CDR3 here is CAWRASGRNSNEQFF. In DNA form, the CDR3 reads TGTGCCTGGAGGGCTAGCGGGAGAAATTCGAATGAGCAGTTCTTC.

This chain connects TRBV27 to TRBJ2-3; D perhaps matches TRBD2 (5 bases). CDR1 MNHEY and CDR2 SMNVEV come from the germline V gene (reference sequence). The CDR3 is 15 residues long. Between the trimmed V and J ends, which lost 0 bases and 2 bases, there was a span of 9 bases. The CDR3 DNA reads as TGTGCCAGCAGTTTATCGAGGGCTAACACAGATACGCAGTATTTT. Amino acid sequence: CASSLSRANTDTQYF.

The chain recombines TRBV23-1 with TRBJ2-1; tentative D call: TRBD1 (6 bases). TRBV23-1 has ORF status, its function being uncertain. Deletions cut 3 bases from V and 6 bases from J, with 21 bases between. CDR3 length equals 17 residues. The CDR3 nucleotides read TGCGCCAGCAGTCAGCCGGATAGACAGGTTTGTGGCAATGAGCAGTTCTTC. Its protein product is CASSQPDRQVCGNEQFF.

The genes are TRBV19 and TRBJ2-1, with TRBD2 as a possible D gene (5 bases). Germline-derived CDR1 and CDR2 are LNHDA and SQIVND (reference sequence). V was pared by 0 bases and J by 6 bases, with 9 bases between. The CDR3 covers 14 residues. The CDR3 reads CASSIDSGVNEQFF. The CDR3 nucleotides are TGTGCCAGTAGTATAGACAGCGGAGTCAATGAGCAGTTCTTC.

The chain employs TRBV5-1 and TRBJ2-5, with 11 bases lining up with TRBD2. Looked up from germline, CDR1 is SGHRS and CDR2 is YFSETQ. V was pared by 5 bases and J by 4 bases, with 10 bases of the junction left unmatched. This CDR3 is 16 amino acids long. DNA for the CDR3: TGCGCCAGCAGTCATACTAGCGGGAGTAGAGCAGAGACCCAGTACTTC. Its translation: CASSHTSGSRAETQYF. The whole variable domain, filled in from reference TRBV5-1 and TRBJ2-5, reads KAGVTQTPRYLIKTRGQQVTLSCSPISGHRSVSWYQQTPGQGLQFLFEYFSETQRNKGNFPGRFSGRQFSNSRSEMNVSTLELGDSALYLCASSHTSGSRAETQYFGPGTRLLVL.

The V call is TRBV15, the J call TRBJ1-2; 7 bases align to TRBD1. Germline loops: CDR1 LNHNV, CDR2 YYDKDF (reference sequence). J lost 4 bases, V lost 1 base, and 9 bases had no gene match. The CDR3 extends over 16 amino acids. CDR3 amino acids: CATSRAGDRDSYGYTF. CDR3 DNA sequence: TGTGCCACCAGCAGAGCCGGAGACCGGGACAGCTATGGCTACACCTTC. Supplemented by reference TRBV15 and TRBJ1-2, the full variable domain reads DAMVIQNPRYQVTQFGKPVTLSCSQTLNHNVMYWYQQKSSQAPKLLFHYYDKDFNNEADTPDNFQSRRPNTSFCFLDIRSPGLGDTAMYLCATSRAGDRDSYGYTFGSGTRLTVV.

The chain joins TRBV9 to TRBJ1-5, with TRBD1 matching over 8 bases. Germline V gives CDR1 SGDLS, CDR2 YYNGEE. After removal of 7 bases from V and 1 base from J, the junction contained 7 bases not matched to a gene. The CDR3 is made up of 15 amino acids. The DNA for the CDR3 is TGTGCCAGCGCTTTCGGGACAGGCAGCAATCAGCCCCAGCATTTT. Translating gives CASAFGTGSNQPQHF.

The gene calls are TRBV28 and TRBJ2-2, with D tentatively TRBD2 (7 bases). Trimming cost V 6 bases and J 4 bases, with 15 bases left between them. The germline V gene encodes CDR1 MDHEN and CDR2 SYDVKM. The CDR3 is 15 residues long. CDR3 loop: CASRPSGGGTGELFF. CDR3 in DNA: TGTGCCAGCAGGCCCTCGGGGGGCGGCACCGGGGAGCTGTTTTTT.

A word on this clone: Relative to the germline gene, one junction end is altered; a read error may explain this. In nucleotides, the CDR3 is TGTGCCAGTAGTCGTCACCGGGACTCCTTCAATGAGCAGTTCTTC. It translates to CASSRHRDSFNEQFF. The chain has TRBV19 and TRBJ2-1, with D perhaps TRBD2 (6 bases). The germline V gene has CDR1 LNHDA and CDR2 SQIVND (reference sequence). The CDR3 length is 15 residues. Full variable domain (rest looked up from reference TRBV19 and TRBJ2-1): DGGITQSPKYLFRKEGQNVTLSCEQNLNHDAMYWYRQDPGQGLRLIYYSQIVNDFQKGDIAEGYSVSREKKESFPLTVTSAQKNPTAFYLCASSRHRDSFNEQFFGPGTRLTVL.

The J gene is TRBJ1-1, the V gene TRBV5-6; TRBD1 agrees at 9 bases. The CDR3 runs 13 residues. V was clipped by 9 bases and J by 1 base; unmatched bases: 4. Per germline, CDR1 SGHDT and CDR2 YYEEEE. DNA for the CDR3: TGTGCCACCACGGGACAGGGGAACACTGAAGCTTTCTTT. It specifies CATTGQGNTEAFF. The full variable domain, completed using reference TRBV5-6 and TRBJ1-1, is DAGVTQSPTHLIKTRGQQVTLRCSPKSGHDTVSWYQQALGQGPQFIFQYYEEEERQRGNFPDRFSGHQFPNYSSELNVNALLLGDSALYLCATTGQGNTEAFFGQGTRLTVV.

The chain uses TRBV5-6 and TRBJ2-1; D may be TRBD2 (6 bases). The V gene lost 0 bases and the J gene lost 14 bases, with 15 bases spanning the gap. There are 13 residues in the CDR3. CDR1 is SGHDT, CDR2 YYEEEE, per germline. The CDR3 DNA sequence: TGTGCCAGCAGCTTGGCATCCCGGGAGAGAGAGTTCTTC. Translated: CASSLASREREFF.

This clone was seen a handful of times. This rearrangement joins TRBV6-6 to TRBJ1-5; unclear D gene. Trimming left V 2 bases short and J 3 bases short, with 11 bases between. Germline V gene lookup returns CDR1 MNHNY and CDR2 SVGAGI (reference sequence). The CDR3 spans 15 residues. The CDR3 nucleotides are TGTGCCAGCAGTTACAATTCAGGTGACAATCAGCCCCAGCATTTT. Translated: CASSYNSGDNQPQHF.

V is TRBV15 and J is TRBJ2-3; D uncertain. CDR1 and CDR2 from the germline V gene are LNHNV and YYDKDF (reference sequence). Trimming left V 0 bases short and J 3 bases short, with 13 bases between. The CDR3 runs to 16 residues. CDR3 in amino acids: CATSRDMGSTTDTQYF. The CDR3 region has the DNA TGTGCCACCAGCAGAGATATGGGCAGTACTACAGATACGCAGTATTTT. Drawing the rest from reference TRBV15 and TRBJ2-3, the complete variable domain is DAMVIQNPRYQVTQFGKPVTLSCSQTLNHNVMYWYQQKSSQAPKLLFHYYDKDFNNEADTPDNFQSRRPNTSFCFLDIRSPGLGDTAMYLCATSRDMGSTTDTQYFGPGTRLTVL.

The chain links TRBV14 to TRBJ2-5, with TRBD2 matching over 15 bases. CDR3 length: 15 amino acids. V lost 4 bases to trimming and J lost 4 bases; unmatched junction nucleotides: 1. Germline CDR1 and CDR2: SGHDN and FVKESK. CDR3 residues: CASSRTSGRGETQYF. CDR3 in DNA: TGTGCCAGCAGCCGGACTAGCGGGAGGGGAGAGACCCAGTACTTC.

Here the CDR3 DNA reads TGCGCCAGCCAAGGGGGTACTGGAAACACCATATATTTT. Protein: CASQGGTGNTIYF. The chain employs TRBV10-2 and TRBJ1-3, with a tentative D call TRBD1 (6 bases). The CDR3 spans 13 residues. V was trimmed by 8 bases and J by 2 bases, leaving 10 bases between them. Germline-derived CDR1 and CDR2 are WSHSY and SAAADI.

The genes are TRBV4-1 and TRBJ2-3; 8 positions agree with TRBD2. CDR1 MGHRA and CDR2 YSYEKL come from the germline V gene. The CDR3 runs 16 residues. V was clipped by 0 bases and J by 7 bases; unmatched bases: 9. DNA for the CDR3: TGCGCCAGCAGCCAAGATCTTGGACTAGCTGCTTATACGCAGTATTTT. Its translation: CASSQDLGLAAYTQYF.

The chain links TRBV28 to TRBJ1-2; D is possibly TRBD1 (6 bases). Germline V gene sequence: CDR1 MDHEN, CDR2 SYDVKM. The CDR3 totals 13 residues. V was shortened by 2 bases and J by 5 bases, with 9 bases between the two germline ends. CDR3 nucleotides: TGTGCCAGCAGTTTAAACAGGGATTATGGCTACACCTTC. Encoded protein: CASSLNRDYGYTF.

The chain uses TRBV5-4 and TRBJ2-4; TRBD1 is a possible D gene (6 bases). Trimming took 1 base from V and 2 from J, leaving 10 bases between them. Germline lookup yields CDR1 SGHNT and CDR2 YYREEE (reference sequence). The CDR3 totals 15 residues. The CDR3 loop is CASSLWGRSKNIQYF. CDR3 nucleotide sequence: TGTGCCAGCAGCTTGTGGGGGCGGTCCAAAAACATTCAGTACTTC.

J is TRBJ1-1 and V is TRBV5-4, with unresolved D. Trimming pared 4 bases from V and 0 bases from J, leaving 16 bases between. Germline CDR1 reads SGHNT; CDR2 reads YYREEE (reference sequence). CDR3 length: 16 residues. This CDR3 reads CASSAMMDSMNTEAFF. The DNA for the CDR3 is TGTGCCAGCAGCGCCATGATGGATAGCATGAACACTGAAGCTTTCTTT.

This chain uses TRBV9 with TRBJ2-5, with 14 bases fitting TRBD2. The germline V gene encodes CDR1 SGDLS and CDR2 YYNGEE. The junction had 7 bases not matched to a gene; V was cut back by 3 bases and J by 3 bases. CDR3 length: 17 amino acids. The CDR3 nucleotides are TGTGCCAGCAGCGCCTATCCGGGACTAGCGGGAGAAGAGACCCAGTACTTC. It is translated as CASSAYPGLAGEETQYF.